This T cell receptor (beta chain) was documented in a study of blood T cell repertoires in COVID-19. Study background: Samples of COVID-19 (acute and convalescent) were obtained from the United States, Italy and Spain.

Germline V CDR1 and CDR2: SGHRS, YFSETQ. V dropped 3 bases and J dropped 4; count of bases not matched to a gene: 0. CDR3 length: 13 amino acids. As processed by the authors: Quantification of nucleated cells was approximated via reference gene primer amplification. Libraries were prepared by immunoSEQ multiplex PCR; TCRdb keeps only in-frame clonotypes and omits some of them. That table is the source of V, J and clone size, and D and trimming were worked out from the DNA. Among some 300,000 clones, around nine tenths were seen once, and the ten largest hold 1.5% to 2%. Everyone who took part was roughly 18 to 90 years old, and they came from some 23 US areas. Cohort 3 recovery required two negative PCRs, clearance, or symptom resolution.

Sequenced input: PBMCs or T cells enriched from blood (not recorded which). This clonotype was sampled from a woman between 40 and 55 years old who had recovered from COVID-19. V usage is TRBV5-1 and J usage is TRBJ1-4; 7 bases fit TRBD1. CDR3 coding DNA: TGCGCCAGCAGCTGGGACAGTAATGAAAAACTGTTTTTT. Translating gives CASSWDSNEKLFF.